These 16 T cell receptor beta chains originate from one sample sequenced in a study of post-analysis software for immune sequencing data. Their recognized antigens are unknown. Incorporated into the TCR beta cDNA libraries were unique molecular identifiers, which served to reduce PCR and sequencing biases. A single record per CDR3 protein comes from TCRdb applying MiXCR to the PCR reads. The table has approximately 260,000 distinct CDR3 sequences, about 40% seen once. Findings and caveats of the study: Patients carried several TRBV segments more frequently than controls did, and TRBV5-6, TRBV5-1 and TRBV20-1 were among them.

The material sequenced was blood. The receptors were sampled from a girl aged 10 to 17 with multiple sclerosis.

The V call is TRBV5-1, the J call TRBJ2-5; TRBD1 might be the D (5 bases). Judging by the DNA end, TRBJ2-7 fits better; the J call may be wrong. This CDR3 comprises 13 residues. Germline CDR1 SGHRS, CDR2 YFSETQ. The CDR3 DNA reads as TGCGCCAGCAGCTTGTTGACAGATTACGAGCAGTACTTC. Its protein product is CASSLLTDYEQYF.

In this sample, this clonotype turned up a few times. The J gene is TRBJ1-1, the V gene TRBV14; 7 bases align to TRBD1. Per the germline V gene, CDR1 is SGHDN and CDR2 is FVKESK. The V segment lost 2 bases and the J segment 4 bases; nucleotides outside the gene matches: 4. The CDR3 is made up of 14 amino acids. CDR3 bases: TGTGCCAGCAGCCAAAAGAACAGGGGCACTGAAGCTTTCTTT. Amino acid sequence: CASSQKNRGTEAFF.

In its sample, this clonotype was seen once. The gene calls are TRBV7-2 and TRBJ2-1; 8 nucleotides match TRBD2. The assigned J gene may be wrong: the sequence end matches TRBJ2-7 better. The CDR3 extends over 15 amino acids. Germline V gene sequence: CDR1 SGHTA, CDR2 FQGNSA. CDR3: CASSPGRGSYNEQYF. CDR3 nucleotide sequence: TGTGCCAGCAGCCCCGGGAGGGGGTCCTACAATGAGCAGTACTTC.

Concerning this clonotype itself: Mismatch with germline at one junction end may stem from a read error. This sequence joins TRBV7-7 and TRBJ2-7; TRBD1 might be the D (5 bases). CDR3 size: 14 residues. Germline lookup yields CDR1 SSHAT and CDR2 FNYEAQ (reference sequence). The CDR3 coding sequence is TGTGCTAGCAGTCTGTCCAAAGGGGCCTACGAGCAGTACTTC. This codes for CASSLSKGAYEQYF.

This clonotype was picked up a small number of times. The rearrangement joins TRBV18 to TRBJ1-4, with TRBD1 as a possible D gene (6 bases). The CDR3 sequence is 17 residues long. CDR1 KGHSH and CDR2 LQKENI come from the germline V gene. V lost 4 bases and J lost 0, with 15 bases in between. CDR3 DNA: TGTGCCAGCTCACAATCCACAGGGAGTGCAACTAATGAAAAACTGTTTTTT. Protein: CASSQSTGSATNEKLFF.

In its sample, this clonotype was seen a few times. This may be a read error: a much more frequent sequence differs by one nucleotide. The genes are TRBV20-1 and TRBJ1-5, with D uncertain. The CDR3 consists of 12 residues. The V gene's germline CDR1 is DFQATT and CDR2 SNEGSKA (reference sequence). The CDR3 region has the DNA TGCAGGGCTAGTCCAACCTCGGCTCCCCGGCATTTT. Translating it yields CRASPTSAPRHF.

The rearrangement uses TRBV9 and TRBJ2-1, with 12 bases that match TRBD2. CDR3 length: 16 amino acids. V was pared by 0 bases and J by 2 bases, with 0 bases of the junction left unmatched. CDR1 SGDLS and CDR2 YYNGEE come from the germline V gene. The CDR3 loop reads CASSVGLAGAYNEQFF. CDR3 DNA sequence: TGTGCCAGCAGCGTAGGACTAGCGGGGGCCTACAATGAGCAGTTCTTC.

This clonotype was counted ten times or more. The chain couples TRBV6-1 to TRBJ1-2; 7 bases map to TRBD1. CDR3 size: 14 residues. The germline V gene encodes CDR1 MNHNS and CDR2 SASEGT. With 5 bases clipped from V and 2 bases from J, the junction kept 5 bases outside the gene matches. CDR3 sequence reads: CASSHETGNYGYTF. Here the CDR3 DNA reads TGTGCCAGCAGTCATGAGACAGGGAACTATGGCTACACCTTC.

The rearrangement links TRBV7-2 to TRBJ2-3; D may be TRBD1 (5 bases). This CDR3 region has 15 residues. Trimming shortened V by 4 bases and J by 1 base, and 12 bases separated the two germline ends. Per the germline V gene, CDR1 is SGHTA and CDR2 is FQGNSA. In DNA form, the CDR3 reads TGTGCCAGCAGCTACCCGACGACAGGCACAGATACGCAGTATTTT. Protein sequence: CASSYPTTGTDTQYF. Full variable domain (remainder filled in from reference TRBV7-2 and TRBJ2-3): GAGVSQSPSNKVTEKGKDVELRCDPISGHTALYWYRQSLGQGLEFLIYFQGNSAPDKSGLPSDRFSAERTGGSVSTLTIQRTQQEDSAVYLCASSYPTTGTDTQYFGPGTRLTVL.

This clonotype has a handful of counts. This sequence may be a read error, since a much larger clone differs from it by one base. This rearrangement joins TRBV5-1 to TRBJ2-3; TRBD1 or TRBD2 may be the D gene (5 bases each). V shed 3 bases and J shed 0 bases, with 8 bases lying between them. From germline, CDR1 is SGHRS and CDR2 YFSETQ. This CDR3 is built from 14 residues. This chain's CDR3 is CASSWDGSTDTQYF. The CDR3 nucleotides are TGCGCCAGCAGCTGGGACGGTAGCACAGATACGCAGTATTTT.

This clonotype was observed at least ten times. The chain is built from TRBV27 and TRBJ1-1, with a tentative D call TRBD1 (5 bases). CDR1 is MNHEY, CDR2 SMNVEV, per germline (reference sequence). Trimming took 0 bases from V and 6 from J, leaving 11 bases between them. This CDR3 region has 14 residues. Here the CDR3 DNA reads TGTGCCAGCAGTTTATCCCCGGGGACCGCTGAAGCTTTCTTT. Translating it yields CASSLSPGTAEAFF.

CDR3 loop: CSASEDPRGPERPSGNTIYF. In nucleotides, the CDR3 is TGCAGTGCTAGTGAGGACCCTCGCGGACCTGAAAGACCCTCTGGAAACACCATATATTTT. The V and J genes are TRBV20-1 and TRBJ1-3, with D unclear. This CDR3 spans 20 amino acids. Trimming shortened V by 3 bases and J by 0 bases, and 27 bases separated the two germline ends. Germline CDR1 DFQATT, CDR2 SNEGSKA (reference sequence).

This clonotype was seen more than once but under ten times. The chain couples TRBV5-1 to TRBJ1-2, with TRBD1 matching over 9 bases. The CDR3 length is 14 residues. With 3 bases clipped from V and 7 bases from J, the junction kept 7 bases outside the gene matches. CDR1 and CDR2 from the germline V gene are SGHRS and YFSETQ. The CDR3 sequence: CASSWGTGTGGYTF. The CDR3 DNA reads as TGCGCCAGCAGCTGGGGGACAGGGACGGGTGGCTACACCTTC.

This clonotype was seen ten or more times. The chain links TRBV2 to TRBJ2-5, with 8 bases identical to TRBD2. V was clipped by 8 bases and J by 3 bases; unmatched bases: 5. Germline assignment: CDR1 SNHLY and CDR2 FYNNEI. This CDR3 is built from 13 residues. CDR3 residues: CASDREGEETQYF. The CDR3 DNA reads TGTGCCAGCGACCGGGAGGGGGAAGAGACCCAGTACTTC. Looking up the rest from reference TRBV2 and TRBJ2-5 gives the full variable domain: EPEVTQTPSHQVTQMGQEVILRCVPISNHLYFYWYRQILGQKVEFLVSFYNNEISEKSEIFDDQFSVERPDGSNFTLKIRSTKLEDSAMYFCASDREGEETQYFGPGTRLLVL.

The chain has TRBV13 and TRBJ2-3; tentative D call: TRBD2 (6 bases). The V end lost 0 bases, the J end lost 6 bases, and 16 bases lay between the germline ends. The CDR3 totals 16 residues. Germline lookup yields CDR1 PRHDT and CDR2 FYEKMQ (reference sequence). The CDR3 DNA reads as TGTGCCAGCAGCTTAGGGGTGGGGGGTATTTGGGATACGCAGTATTTT. Translating it yields CASSLGVGGIWDTQYF.

This clonotype showed up just a few times. The genes are TRBV15 and TRBJ2-3, with no clear D. Germline CDR1 is LNHNV and CDR2 is YYDKDF (reference sequence). V lost 2 bases and J 2 bases, leaving 5 bases between the germline ends. The CDR3 is made up of 13 amino acids. For the CDR3, the DNA is TGTGCCACCAGCAGATCGCCCACAGATACGCAGTATTTT. Translating it yields CATSRSPTDTQYF.